Listed here are 32 T cell receptor beta chains from one sample, sequenced in a study of T-cell reconstitution after alpha-beta-depleted transplantation in children. The TCRbeta library was prepared with unique molecular identifiers. TCRdb reprocessed the PCR reads via MiXCR and lists one record per CDR3 protein. Among 150,000 to 200,000 distinct CDR3 sequences, 13% to 15% were seen once, and the ten largest hold under 15%. The specimen was PBMCs from the stem cell graft donor, collected from the stem cell graft. The receptors were gathered from a human donor who donated a stem cell graft to a child with acute lymphoblastic leukemia.

This clonotype was seen many times. The chain couples TRBV20-1 to TRBJ2-5; weak D call: TRBD2 (5 bases). Germline values: CDR1 DFQATT, CDR2 SNEGSKA (reference sequence). This CDR3 is 12 amino acids long. V lost 6 bases, J lost 1 base, and 9 bases lay in between. CDR3: CSAPGSQETQYF. Here the CDR3 DNA reads TGCAGTGCCCCGGGGAGCCAAGAGACCCAGTACTTC.

This clonotype was counted many times. The CDR3 sequence: CASRDLGGPDTQYF. The CDR3, as DNA: TGTGCCAGCAGAGACCTGGGGGGGCCAGATACGCAGTATTTT. The chain couples TRBV11-3 to TRBJ2-3; D possibly corresponds to TRBD2 (7 bases). From germline, CDR1 is SGHNT and CDR2 YENEEA. The CDR3 is 14 residues long. Trimming cost V 6 bases and J 4 bases, with 14 bases left between them.

There are many counts of this clonotype. J is TRBJ2-3 and V is TRBV29-1; TRBD1 matches at 7 bases. With 6 bases clipped from V and 11 bases from J, the junction kept 11 bases outside the gene matches. Per germline, CDR1 SQVTM and CDR2 ANQGSEA. This CDR3 comprises 12 residues. DNA of the CDR3: TGCAGCGTGGACCGAACAGGGGTCGGGCAGTATTTT. Protein: CSVDRTGVGQYF.

The table lists this clonotype with many counts. The genes are TRBV12-3 or TRBV12-4 and TRBJ2-1; D is unclear. Trimming cost V 4 bases and J 8 bases, with 21 bases left between them. The CDR3 runs to 16 residues. As DNA, the CDR3 is TGTGCCAGCAGTTATCCCCCCGGACCCCATGGCCATGAGCAGTTCTTC. This encodes CASSYPPGPHGHEQFF.

The chain uses TRBV24-1 and TRBJ2-7; the D gene is possibly TRBD1 (5 bases). CDR1 and CDR2 from the germline V gene are KGHDR and SFDVKD. This CDR3 has 15 amino acids. Deletions cut 5 bases from V and 3 bases from J, with 16 bases between. The CDR3 sequence is CATSVGPFPLYEQYF. In DNA form, the CDR3 reads TGTGCCACCAGTGTGGGGCCGTTCCCCCTCTACGAGCAGTACTTC.

V and J are TRBV2 and TRBJ2-1, with 14 bases that match TRBD2. J gave up 8 bases and V 6 bases, and 6 bases lay outside the gene matches. From germline, CDR1 is SNHLY and CDR2 FYNNEI. The CDR3 is 15 residues long. Here the CDR3 reads CASRGTSGRIYEQFF. CDR3 nucleotide sequence: TGTGCCAGCAGGGGGACTAGCGGGAGAATATATGAGCAGTTCTTC.

The V gene is TRBV12-3 or TRBV12-4, the J gene TRBJ1-2, with D unresolved. The CDR3 is 12 amino acids. Between the trimmed V and J ends, which lost 3 bases and 3 bases, there was a span of 5 bases. In DNA, the CDR3 is TGTGCCAGCAGTTTCGGACACTATGGCTACACCTTC. This translates into CASSFGHYGYTF.

The chain joins TRBV5-1 to TRBJ2-1, with 8 bases aligning to TRBD2. Looked up from germline, CDR1 is SGHRS and CDR2 is YFSETQ. V dropped 9 bases and J dropped 9; count of bases not matched to a gene: 11. There are 13 residues in the CDR3. The CDR3 DNA sequence: TGCGCCACCCGGACTAGCAGTACGGGTGAGCAGTTCTTC. This sequence encodes CATRTSSTGEQFF.

This clonotype showed up many times. The CDR3 DNA reads as TGTGCCAGCAGTTTAGAGGGGTATAATTCACCCCTCCACTTT. This gives the protein CASSLEGYNSPLHF. The genes are TRBV27 and TRBJ1-6; TRBD1 might be the D (5 bases). V lost 2 bases and J 4 bases, leaving 6 bases between the germline ends. The germline V gene encodes CDR1 MNHEY and CDR2 SMNVEV (reference sequence). The CDR3 is 14 residues long.

A few counts support this clonotype. This chain links TRBV12-3 or TRBV12-4 with TRBJ2-7; TRBD2 is a possible D gene (6 bases). V was trimmed by 2 bases and J by 1 base, leaving 12 bases between them. The CDR3 has 15 amino acids. The CDR3 region is CASSLSSRGSYEQYF. DNA for the CDR3: TGTGCCAGCAGTTTAAGCAGCCGGGGGTCCTACGAGCAGTACTTC.

This clonotype came up a few times. The chain couples TRBV30 to TRBJ2-3; perhaps TRBD2 as D (6 bases). The V gene lost 2 bases and the J gene lost 6 bases, with 15 bases spanning the gap. The CDR3 length is 14 residues. The germline CDR1 and CDR2 sequences are GTSNPN and SVGIG (reference sequence). DNA of the CDR3: TGTGCCTGGAGTCACGGGGGAGGAATTGATACGCAGTATTTT. Amino acids: CAWSHGGGIDTQYF.

Details on this clonotype: A much more abundant neighbour one base away suggests this may be a read error. This chain uses TRBV12-3 or TRBV12-4 with TRBJ2-2; D gene uncertain. CDR3 size: 14 residues. V was clipped by 6 bases and J by 1 base, with 9 bases between them. The CDR3 loop is CASRPGQNTGELFF. The CDR3 DNA reads TGTGCCAGCAGGCCAGGCCAGAACACCGGGGAGCTGTTTTTT.

This clonotype was seen repeatedly, ten times or more. The V gene is TRBV5-1, the J gene TRBJ2-3; TRBD2 agrees at 11 bases. V was clipped by 4 bases and J by 4 bases; unmatched bases: 11. This CDR3 spans 17 amino acids. Germline-derived CDR1 and CDR2 are SGHRS and YFSETQ. The CDR3 sequence is CASSPLLAGGGADTQYF. CDR3 sequence (DNA): TGCGCCAGCAGCCCCCTTCTAGCGGGAGGCGGGGCAGATACGCAGTATTTT.

The table lists this clonotype with many counts. The rearrangement joins TRBV6-1 to TRBJ1-1; possibly TRBD1 for D (6 bases). Germline V lookup: CDR1 MNHNS, CDR2 SASEGT. The germline V and J ends were trimmed by 7 bases and 4 bases, with 19 bases remaining between them. CDR3 length: 15 amino acids. The CDR3 nucleotides read TGTGCCAGCACAAATTTACAGGGTCGGGCCACTGAAGCTTTCTTT. Its protein product is CASTNLQGRATEAFF.

This clonotype was counted ten times or more. The chain links TRBV12-3 or TRBV12-4 to TRBJ1-2, with 7 bases lining up with TRBD1. The trim removed 2 bases at V and 2 bases at J, leaving 8 bases unmatched. CDR3 size: 16 residues. CDR3 residues: CASSLIASGGNYGYTF. In nucleotides, the CDR3 is TGTGCCAGCAGTTTAATAGCGTCAGGGGGGAACTATGGCTACACCTTC.

This clonotype was counted at least ten times. The chain combines TRBV10-3 with TRBJ1-1; D is unresolved. The V gene's germline CDR1 is ENHRY and CDR2 SYGVKD. The CDR3 has 14 residues. V was pared by 3 bases and J by 3 bases, with 11 bases between. The CDR3 here is CAISDEGRDTEAFF. CDR3 nucleotide sequence: TGTGCCATCAGTGATGAGGGTAGGGACACTGAAGCTTTCTTT.

V gene TRBV7-9 combines with J gene TRBJ2-7, with unresolved D. This CDR3 has 13 amino acids. V was clipped by 2 bases and J by 5 bases, with 10 bases between them. Looked up from germline, CDR1 is SEHNR and CDR2 is FQNEAQ (reference sequence). CDR3 DNA: TGTGCCAGCAGCTTACTCGGTGGCCACGAGCAGTACTTC. Protein product: CASSLLGGHEQYF.

This clonotype came up a few times. The chain is built from TRBV5-5 and TRBJ1-2; no clear D. The CDR3 runs 11 residues. V gave up 0 bases and J gave up 8 bases, with 5 bases separating them. Germline V gene data show CDR1 as SGHKS and CDR2 as YYEKEE (reference sequence). CDR3 sequence (DNA): TGTGCCAGCAGCTTGGTCGAGGGCTACACCTTC. This encodes CASSLVEGYTF.

Points on this clonotype: Just one base apart from a much larger clone, this may be a read error. The gene calls are TRBV29-1 and TRBJ2-1, with 10 bases identical to TRBD2. Trimming at V came to 8 bases and at J to 4 bases, leaving 8 bases not matched to a gene. Germline V gene data show CDR1 as SQVTM and CDR2 as ANQGSEA. The CDR3 covers 14 residues. CDR3 DNA sequence: TGCAGCCTCGCGCTAGCGGGGGCTTACAATGAGCAGTTCTTC. Translating it yields CSLALAGAYNEQFF.

There are many counts of this clonotype. Here the CDR3 DNA reads TGTGCCAGCAGTAAGATGACAGGGGGCGACTACAATGAGCAGTTCTTC. Amino acids: CASSKMTGGDYNEQFF. The chain couples TRBV12-3 or TRBV12-4 to TRBJ2-1, with TRBD1 matching 10 bases. The CDR3 covers 16 residues. Germline trimming cut 5 bases from V and 3 bases from J; bases unmatched to any gene: 7.

Comments on this clonotype: A much larger clone lies one base from this, so it may be a read error. The genes are TRBV11-2 and TRBJ2-7; 10 nucleotides match TRBD2. J gave up 0 bases and V 2 bases, and 1 base lay outside the gene matches. In germline, CDR1 is SGHAT, CDR2 FQNNGV. The CDR3 is 15 residues long. The CDR3 sequence: CASSLSSGGSYEQYF. In nucleotides, the CDR3 is TGTGCCAGCAGCTTATCTAGCGGGGGCTCCTACGAGCAGTACTTC.

The V and J genes are TRBV7-6 and TRBJ1-1, with a tentative D call TRBD1 (5 bases). The CDR3 sequence is 12 residues long. The germline V and J ends were trimmed by 9 bases and 5 bases, with 13 bases remaining between them. Per germline, CDR1 SGHVS and CDR2 FNYEAQ. CDR3 residues: CASSSGRTEAFF. The CDR3 coding sequence is TGTGCCAGTTCGTCAGGGCGGACTGAAGCTTTCTTT.

This clonotype was seen repeatedly, ten times or more. The chain employs TRBV20-1 and TRBJ2-5; no definite D call. Trimming cost V 5 bases and J 5 bases, with 9 bases left between them. The CDR3 has 11 residues. Germline CDR1 is DFQATT and CDR2 is SNEGSKA (reference sequence). The DNA for the CDR3 is TGCAGTGCTGCATCCCGGGAGACCCAGTACTTC. It translates to CSAASRETQYF.

The chain combines TRBV5-4 with TRBJ2-3; 14 nucleotides match TRBD2. J was trimmed by 6 bases and V by 3 bases; bases with no gene match: 6. Germline-derived CDR1 and CDR2 are SGHNT and YYREEE (reference sequence). The CDR3 totals 16 residues. The CDR3 DNA reads as TGTGCCAGCAGCTCCGGGACTAGCGGGAGTGGGGATACGCAGTATTTT. Encoded protein: CASSSGTSGSGDTQYF.

The sample holds a few counts of this clonotype. The gene calls are TRBV4-1 and TRBJ2-3; 9 nucleotides match TRBD1. V shed 0 bases and J 2 bases; nucleotides not matched to a gene: 3. The CDR3 is 16 amino acids. The germline CDR1 and CDR2 sequences are MGHRA and YSYEKL. CDR3 coding DNA: TGCGCCAGCAGCCAAGAGGGACAGGGACACACAGATACGCAGTATTTT. It encodes CASSQEGQGHTDTQYF.

Turning to this clonotype: This clone may be a read error of a much larger clone one base away. The chain carries TRBV11-1 and TRBJ1-1, with 9 bases that match TRBD1. The ends lost 6 bases at V and 6 bases at J; junction bases unmatched: 8. Looked up from germline, CDR1 is SGHAT and CDR2 is FQDESV (reference sequence). The CDR3 length is 14 residues. The CDR3 loop reads CASSLQGARSEAFF. CDR3 DNA: TGTGCCAGCAGTTTACAGGGGGCCCGGTCTGAAGCTTTCTTT.

This clonotype was detected a few times. The V gene is TRBV29-1, the J gene TRBJ2-1, with 11 nucleotides matching TRBD1. The CDR3 covers 12 residues. The germline CDR1 and CDR2 sequences are SQVTM and ANQGSEA. J lost 8 bases, V lost 7 bases, and 4 bases had no gene match. DNA for the CDR3: TGCAGCGCTGGACAGGGGGCGCATGAGCAGTTCTTC. Translated, it gives CSAGQGAHEQFF.

This clonotype appeared many times. The CDR3 loop reads CASSPLGGPTEAFF. The CDR3 nucleotides are TGTGCCAGTAGCCCTCTCGGGGGTCCCACTGAAGCTTTCTTT. J is TRBJ1-1 and V is TRBV19, with D perhaps TRBD1 (5 bases). CDR1 is LNHDA, CDR2 SQIVND, per germline (reference sequence). The germline V and J ends were trimmed by 6 bases and 4 bases, with 15 bases remaining between them. The CDR3 contains 14 residues. The variable domain in full, completed from reference TRBV19 and TRBJ1-1, reads DGGITQSPKYLFRKEGQNVTLSCEQNLNHDAMYWYRQDPGQGLRLIYYSQIVNDFQKGDIAEGYSVSREKKESFPLTVTSAQKNPTAFYLCASSPLGGPTEAFFGQGTRLTVV.

This clonotype was recorded many times. The chain has TRBV19 and TRBJ1-1; D possibly corresponds to TRBD1 (5 bases). Germline loops: CDR1 LNHDA, CDR2 SQIVND (reference sequence). CDR3 length: 14 amino acids. Trimming pared 4 bases from V and 4 bases from J, leaving 13 bases between. CDR3 nucleotide sequence: TGTGCCAGTAGTACAGGGTCTGGGGCCACTGAAGCTTTCTTT. It encodes CASSTGSGATEAFF.

In this sample, this clonotype turned up many times. This chain links TRBV29-1 with TRBJ1-1; 12 nucleotides match TRBD1. From germline, CDR1 is SQVTM and CDR2 ANQGSEA. This CDR3 region has 13 residues. Trimming took 3 bases from V and 11 from J; bases not matched to a gene: 7. DNA of the CDR3: TGCAGCGTTGACGGGACAGGGGGCGGGTTTGCTTTCTTT. This gives the protein CSVDGTGGGFAFF.

This clonotype has ten or more counts. The chain combines TRBV5-1 with TRBJ2-1; D is uncertain. This CDR3 comprises 16 residues. The germline V and J ends were trimmed by 3 bases and 5 bases, with 18 bases remaining between them. Germline loops: CDR1 SGHRS, CDR2 YFSETQ. CDR3 sequence: CASSSLGWSLNNEQFF. CDR3 in DNA: TGCGCCAGCAGCTCCCTCGGGTGGAGTCTAAACAATGAGCAGTTCTTC.

This clonotype has ten or more counts. DNA for the CDR3: TGTGCCAGCAGCCCTCGGTATAGCGGGATAAACATTCAGTACTTC. Its protein is CASSPRYSGINIQYF. The chain carries TRBV7-2 and TRBJ2-4; 8 bases agree with TRBD2. The CDR3 length is 15 residues. Germline V CDR1 and CDR2: SGHTA, FQGNSA. The V and J ends lost 5 bases and 6 bases, in that order; junction bases with no gene match: 9.